This T cell receptor beta chain originates from a study of cytomegalovirus exposure and HLA in healthy donors. General study findings and limits: CMV serostatus was the sole immune exposure data available.

Worth noting for this clone: As yet, its antigen is unknown.

Participants comprised healthy donors of bone marrow. PCR used 60 Vbeta primers and 13 Jbeta primers. Assay: immunoSEQ multiplex PCR; the TCRdb copy retains only in-frame clones and omits some. The table lists 120,000 to 150,000 clones, about four fifths of them singletons. This TCR came from a man aged 40-50 years in good health and CMV-seropositive. Sequencing input: PBMCs.

In DNA form, the CDR3 reads TGTGCCAGCAGCAACCCACAGGGCTACGAGCAGTACTTC. Protein sequence: CASSNPQGYEQYF. This rearrangement joins TRBV7-8 to TRBJ2-7; D possibly corresponds to TRBD1 (6 bases). The CDR3 has 13 residues. Per germline, CDR1 SGHVS and CDR2 FQNEAQ. V lost 5 bases and J 3 bases, leaving 11 bases between the germline ends.